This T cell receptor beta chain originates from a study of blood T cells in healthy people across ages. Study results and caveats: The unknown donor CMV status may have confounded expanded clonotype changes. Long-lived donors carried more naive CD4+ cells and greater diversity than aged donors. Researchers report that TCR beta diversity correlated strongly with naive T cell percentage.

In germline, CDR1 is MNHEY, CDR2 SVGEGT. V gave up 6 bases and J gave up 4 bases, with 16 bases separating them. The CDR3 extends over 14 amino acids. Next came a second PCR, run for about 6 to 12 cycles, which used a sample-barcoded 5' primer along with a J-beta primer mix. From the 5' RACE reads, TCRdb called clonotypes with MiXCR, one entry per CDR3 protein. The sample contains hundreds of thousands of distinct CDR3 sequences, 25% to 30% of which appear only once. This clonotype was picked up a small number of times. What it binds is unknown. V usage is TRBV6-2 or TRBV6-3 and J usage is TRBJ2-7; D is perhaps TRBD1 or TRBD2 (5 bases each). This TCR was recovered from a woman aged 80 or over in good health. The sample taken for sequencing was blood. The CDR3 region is CASSPGRGKYEQYF. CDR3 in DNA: TGTGCCAGCAGCCCGGGACGGGGAAAATACGAGCAGTACTTC.